The 3 T cell receptor beta chains given below trace back to one sample, sequenced in a study of CD8+ T cells in alopecia areata. Markers including CD4, CD8alpha, NKG2D and NKG2ACE guided sorting of pooled cutaneous lymph node cells. Extracted RNA was reverse transcribed, and the resulting cDNA served as sequencing template. Clones were read by immunoSEQ multiplex PCR, and TCRdb kept only the in-frame ones, dropping some. The sample presents approximately 300,000 clones, none singletons. Input material: CD4+ T cells sorted from a lymph node. These receptors were collected from a C3H/HeJ mouse with alopecia areata. The mice in this strain carry MHC haplotype H2-k.

This clone has a handful of counts. Gene names and germline refer to mouse. The DNA ends 4 residues before the CDR3 does, and the rest of the CDR3 is filled in from the germline J gene. The chain joins TRBV13-2 to TRBJ2-7; TRBD1 matches at 8 bases. Per the germline V gene, CDR1 is NNHNN and CDR2 is SYGAGS (reference sequence). The CDR3 loop spans 13 amino acids. The CDR3 protein is CASGGRQGYEQYF. CDR3 DNA, as far as it was read: TGTGCCAGCGGTGGTAGACAGGGGTAT.

This clone was picked up a small number of times. The gene symbols are mouse symbols. The missing CDR3 end, 4 residues past where the read stops, is filled in from the germline J gene. The chain has TRBV19 and TRBJ2-7, with D possibly TRBD1 on 6 matching bases. The CDR3 is 13 amino acids. Looked up from germline, CDR1 is FNHDT and CDR2 is SITEND (reference sequence). Partial CDR3 DNA: TGTGCCAGCAGTAAGGACAGAACATAT. Its protein product is CASSKDRTY. The full CDR3 protein is CASSKDRTYEQYF.

This clone turned up a few times. The gene names given are mouse names. The CDR3 end falls 4 residues outside the read, so it is completed with the germline J gene. The chain uses TRBV31 and TRBJ2-1; TRBD2 agrees at 8 bases. The germline V gene encodes CDR1 GKSSPN and CDR2 SITVG. V lost 3 bases and J lost 2; bases outside the gene matches: 6. CDR3 length equals 15 residues. The DNA read from the CDR3 is TGTGCCTGGAGCCCCCTGGGGGGCCACTATGCT. Protein sequence: CAWSPLGGHYA. The full-length CDR3 reads as CAWSPLGGHYAEQFF.